The T cell receptor beta chain under discussion was sequenced for a study of yellow fever vaccine responses in identical twins. Study results and limitations: Among the twins, the vaccine T cell response reportedly seemed partly convergent and partly personalized.

Notes on this clonotype: Its specificity is not known.

MiXCR, applied by TCRdb to the RT-PCR reads, yields one record per CDR3 protein. The sample has around 2,000 distinct CDR3 sequences; approximately 78% are singletons. V dropped 1 base and J dropped 4; count of bases not matched to a gene: 4. This CDR3 has 15 residues. CDR1 LGHDT and CDR2 YNNKEL come from the germline V gene (reference sequence). This TCR came from a woman younger than 35 who received the yellow fever vaccine. Sequences were derived from T cells from blood (PBMCs), unsorted or a sorted subset (not recorded which), sampled before or after yellow fever vaccination (not recorded which). This chain joins TRBV3-1 and TRBJ2-7, with 10 bases lining up with TRBD1. The CDR3 is CASSQAGQGVYEQYF. CDR3 in DNA: TGTGCCAGCAGCCAAGCTGGACAGGGGGTATACGAGCAGTACTTC.